This entry describes one TCR beta chain. Its antigen is unknown. The CDR3 has 14 amino acids. Germline loops: CDR1 ENHRY, CDR2 SYGVKD. The V gene lost 4 bases and the J gene lost 6 bases, with 10 bases spanning the gap. This record belongs to a study of post-analysis software for immune sequencing data. Points from the study as a whole: With TRBV5-6, TRBV5-1 and TRBV20-1 included, 4 or 5 TRBV segments were more frequent in patients than in controls.

Sequencing libraries made from TCR beta cDNA carried unique molecular identifiers. A single record per CDR3 protein comes from TCRdb applying MiXCR to the PCR reads. There are fewer than 700,000 distinct CDR3 sequences in the sample; about 40% occur only once, and approximately 1.7% lies in the top ten. The sequenced material came from blood. This rearrangement joins TRBV10-3 to TRBJ1-6, with D perhaps matching TRBD1 (6 bases). This sequence was found in a girl under 18 with multiple sclerosis. For the CDR3, the DNA is TGTGCCATCAGTGGCGGACAGACTAATTCACCCCTCCACTTT. Translated, it gives CAISGGQTNSPLHF.